A single sample is the source of the 22 T cell receptor beta chains below, sequenced in a study of regulatory T cells in long-lasting Graves disease. Specified time point: newly diagnosed GD, antithyroid drugs for less than 3 months. Scientists built the TCR library using RNA that was extracted from PBMCs. With iRepertoire HTBI primers and Arm-PCR of CDR3 regions, TCR beta libraries were built. TCRdb ran MiXCR on the multiplex PCR reads and lists one entry per CDR3 protein. The sample yields more than 400,000 distinct CDR3 sequences, over 15% seen once. These data are also associated with another study on T cells in Graves' hyperthyroidism and ophthalmopathy.

Sequencing was performed on peripheral blood mononuclear cells (PBMCs), taken at new diagnosis, from a patient treated with antithyroid drugs. These receptors originate from a woman aged 30 to 39 with Graves disease.

This clonotype has more than one count but fewer than ten. This chain connects TRBV7-3 to TRBJ2-1, with 9 nucleotides matching TRBD2. Trimming cost V 8 bases and J 7 bases; bases outside gene matches: 9. CDR3 length equals 14 residues. CDR1 SGHTA and CDR2 FQGTGA come from the germline V gene. This CDR3 is CASGSREGRNEQFF. The CDR3 region has the DNA TGTGCCAGCGGTTCGCGGGAGGGTCGGAATGAGCAGTTCTTC.

This clonotype was seen more than once but under ten times. This sequence joins TRBV27 and TRBJ1-5; D is ambiguous. The ends were cut back, 3 bases at V and 6 bases at J, with 15 bases in the middle. The CDR3 extends over 15 amino acids. Germline CDR1 is MNHEY and CDR2 is SMNVEV (reference sequence). DNA for the CDR3: TGTGCCAGCAGTTTCGGGCCTTTCTCGAGTCAGCCCCAGCATTTT. This codes for CASSFGPFSSQPQHF.

This clonotype appeared many times. The chain couples TRBV7-9 to TRBJ2-1; 7 positions match TRBD1. This CDR3 has 17 residues. Germline V lookup: CDR1 SEHNR, CDR2 FQNEAQ (reference sequence). The V segment lost 5 bases and the J segment 0 bases; nucleotides outside the gene matches: 10. This CDR3 reads CASSALQGLGSYNEQFF. The CDR3 coding sequence is TGTGCCAGCAGCGCATTACAGGGGCTGGGCTCCTACAATGAGCAGTTCTTC.

This clonotype was detected ten times or more. The V call is TRBV12-3 or TRBV12-4, the J call TRBJ2-7, with 13 bases aligning to TRBD2. After removal of 8 bases from V and 9 bases from J, the junction contained 7 bases not matched to a gene. The CDR3 length is 13 residues. DNA for the CDR3: TGTGCCAGCGGGGGACTAGCGGGACTTGCGCAGTACTTC. Residues: CASGGLAGLAQYF.

This clonotype was picked up many times. The chain combines TRBV3-1 with TRBJ1-2; D not resolved. V was pared by 4 bases and J by 0 bases, with 21 bases between. This CDR3 spans 18 amino acids. The germline V gene has CDR1 LGHDT and CDR2 YNNKEL (reference sequence). The CDR3 here is CASSPRRGYERANYGYTF. The CDR3 DNA reads TGTGCCAGCAGCCCCCGTCGAGGGTATGAGAGGGCTAACTATGGCTACACCTTC.

This chain uses TRBV20-1 with TRBJ2-1; 11 bases map to TRBD2. This CDR3 has 19 amino acids. In germline, CDR1 is DFQATT, CDR2 SNEGSKA (reference sequence). Germline trimming cut 0 bases from V and 0 bases from J; bases unmatched to any gene: 10. DNA for the CDR3: TGCAGTGCTAGAGATGGTAGCGGGAGGGGCCAGGGCTCCTACAATGAGCAGTTCTTC. It specifies CSARDGSGRGQGSYNEQFF.

The table lists this clonotype with many counts. V and J are TRBV5-1 and TRBJ2-1; D might be TRBD2 (5 bases). Trimming removed 0 bases at V and 8 bases at J, with 9 bases between. Germline V gene lookup returns CDR1 SGHRS and CDR2 YFSETQ. There are 13 residues in the CDR3. Here the CDR3 reads CASSLAGKDEQFF. The CDR3 coding sequence is TGCGCCAGCAGCTTGGCCGGGAAGGATGAGCAGTTCTTC.

This clonotype showed up many times. This rearrangement joins TRBV28 to TRBJ2-3; D perhaps matches TRBD2 (6 bases). This CDR3 has 16 residues. V dropped 2 bases and J dropped 0 bases, with 12 bases sitting between them. Germline V CDR1 and CDR2: MDHEN, SYDVKM. Here the CDR3 reads CASSLGLARSTDTQYF. The DNA of the CDR3 is TGTGCCAGCAGTTTAGGCCTAGCGAGAAGCACAGATACGCAGTATTTT.

This clonotype was seen only a few times. The V gene is TRBV15, the J gene TRBJ1-5; D gene ambiguous. V was trimmed by 1 base and J by 0 bases, leaving 7 bases between them. Germline V lookup: CDR1 LNHNV, CDR2 YYDKDF (reference sequence). The CDR3 totals 15 residues. CDR3 DNA sequence: TGTGCCACCAGCAGAGCGATGAATAGCAATCAGCCCCAGCATTTT. It specifies CATSRAMNSNQPQHF.

The chain links TRBV10-2 to TRBJ1-1; D gene unclear. Germline V lookup: CDR1 WSHSY, CDR2 SAAADI. V gave up 11 bases and J gave up 0 bases, with 13 bases separating them. CDR3 length: 13 residues. CDR3 sequence: CAGNYSMNTEAFF. For the CDR3, the DNA is TGCGCCGGAAATTACAGCATGAACACTGAAGCTTTCTTT.

The table lists this clonotype with many counts. The genes are TRBV6-1 and TRBJ1-1; no definite D call. The CDR3 runs 14 residues. Germline assignment: CDR1 MNHNS and CDR2 SASEGT. The ends were cut back, 7 bases at V and 1 base at J, with 13 bases in the middle. As DNA, the CDR3 is TGTGCCAGCACGGAGGCGACCCCGAACACTGAAGCTTTCTTT. The encoded protein is CASTEATPNTEAFF.

This clonotype was counted a few times. The chain couples TRBV15 to TRBJ2-5; 10 positions agree with TRBD1. J lost 5 bases, V lost 1 base, and 7 bases had no gene match. The CDR3 consists of 16 residues. The germline gives CDR1 LNHNV, CDR2 YYDKDF (reference sequence). Written as DNA, the CDR3 is TGTGCCACCAGCAGAGCTTGGGACAGGGGAAGGGAGACCCAGTACTTC. It translates to CATSRAWDRGRETQYF.

This clonotype came up many times. The J gene is TRBJ2-1, the V gene TRBV7-2, with 11 nucleotides matching TRBD2. The CDR3 is made up of 16 amino acids. V trimming: 0 bases; J trimming: 7 bases; junction bases outside the gene matches: 5. Germline V gene lookup returns CDR1 SGHTA and CDR2 FQGNSA. CDR3 region: CASSLAFASGRNEQFF. DNA for the CDR3: TGTGCCAGCAGCTTAGCTTTCGCTAGCGGGAGGAATGAGCAGTTCTTC. Together with reference TRBV7-2 and TRBJ2-1, the CDR3 gives the full variable domain: GAGVSQSPSNKVTEKGKDVELRCDPISGHTALYWYRQSLGQGLEFLIYFQGNSAPDKSGLPSDRFSAERTGGSVSTLTIQRTQQEDSAVYLCASSLAFASGRNEQFFGPGTRLTVL.

This clonotype was seen repeatedly, ten times or more. This rearrangement joins TRBV5-4 to TRBJ2-3, with 9 positions matching TRBD2. V was pared by 1 base and J by 0 bases, with 6 bases of the junction left unmatched. The CDR3 extends over 17 amino acids. From germline, CDR1 is SGHNT and CDR2 YYREEE (reference sequence). Here the CDR3 DNA reads TGTGCCAGCAGCTTGAGTAGCGGGAGCCAGAGCACAGATACGCAGTATTTT. This translates into CASSLSSGSQSTDTQYF.

The table lists this clonotype with many counts. The chain links TRBV12-3 or TRBV12-4 to TRBJ2-5, with 8 bases that match TRBD1. This CDR3 region has 18 residues. The J segment lost 5 bases and the V segment lost 5 bases, leaving 19 bases of the junction unmatched. CDR3 loop: CASSTPWGTGSPGETQYF. The CDR3 coding sequence is TGTGCCAGCAGTACCCCCTGGGGGACAGGATCCCCGGGGGAGACCCAGTACTTC.

The chain is built from TRBV7-2 and TRBJ2-3; D remains ambiguous. Trimming took 5 bases from V and 3 from J, leaving 15 bases between them. This CDR3 has 15 amino acids. Germline V lookup: CDR1 SGHTA, CDR2 FQGNSA. This CDR3 reads CASSAYRLETDTQYF. DNA for the CDR3: TGTGCCAGCAGCGCATACAGACTGGAAACAGATACGCAGTATTTT.

This clonotype has just one count. The likely explanation is a read error, given a far larger clone one base away. V usage is TRBV6-2 or TRBV6-3 and J usage is TRBJ2-1; D may be TRBD1 (5 bases). Germline assignment: CDR1 MNHEY and CDR2 SVGEGT. The CDR3 sequence is 16 residues long. The V and J ends lost 5 bases and 8 bases respectively, with 22 bases between them. CDR3 protein: CASSVRQSYRADEQFF. In nucleotides, the CDR3 is TGTGCCAGCAGTGTACGACAGAGCTATAGGGCCGATGAGCAGTTCTTC.

With respect to this clonotype: A single base separates this from a much larger clone, so it may be a read error. The V call is TRBV6-1, the J call TRBJ2-3; D is possibly TRBD1 or TRBD2 (6 bases each). Germline V gene sequence: CDR1 MNHNS, CDR2 SASEGT. The CDR3 is 14 amino acids. The CDR3 DNA reads as TGTGGCAGCAGACGACGGGGGCTCACAGATACGCAGTATTTT. The encoded protein is CGSRRRGLTDTQYF.

This clonotype came up once. Here the CDR3 DNA reads TGCAGCGTTGATTGGACTAGCCGCCGCACAGATACGCAGTATTTT. Translation: CSVDWTSRRTDTQYF. V usage is TRBV29-1 and J usage is TRBJ2-3; 8 positions match TRBD2. There are 15 residues in the CDR3. Germline V lookup: CDR1 SQVTM, CDR2 ANQGSEA. The J segment lost 1 base and the V segment lost 3 bases, leaving 6 bases of the junction unmatched.

At least ten counts were recorded for this clonotype. The rearrangement uses TRBV7-6 and TRBJ2-1; TRBD2 agrees at 10 bases. V trimming: 2 bases; J trimming: 0 bases; junction bases outside the gene matches: 4. CDR1 SGHVS and CDR2 FNYEAQ come from the germline V gene. The length of the CDR3 is 17 residues. The CDR3 spells CASSLHSSGSSYNEQFF. As DNA, the CDR3 is TGTGCCAGCAGCTTACATTCTAGCGGGAGCTCCTACAATGAGCAGTTCTTC.

CDR3 in DNA: TGCGCCAGCAGCCAACCTGCGTTCCAGCTAAGAAATAATTCACCCCTCCACTTT. It specifies CASSQPAFQLRNNSPLHF. The J gene is TRBJ1-6, the V gene TRBV4-3; no reliable D call. Germline loops: CDR1 LGHNA, CDR2 YSLEER. V lost 2 bases to trimming and J lost 5 bases, with 19 bases between them. This CDR3 is built from 18 residues.

This clonotype showed up many times. The chain employs TRBV27 and TRBJ2-2, with D possibly called TRBD1 or TRBD2 (7 bases each). The ends were cut back, 3 bases at V and 7 bases at J, with 9 bases in the middle. This CDR3 is 13 amino acids long. The germline V gene encodes CDR1 MNHEY and CDR2 SMNVEV (reference sequence). This CDR3 reads CASSFRGGGELFF. The DNA of the CDR3 is TGTGCCAGCAGTTTCAGGGGGGGCGGGGAGCTGTTTTTT.